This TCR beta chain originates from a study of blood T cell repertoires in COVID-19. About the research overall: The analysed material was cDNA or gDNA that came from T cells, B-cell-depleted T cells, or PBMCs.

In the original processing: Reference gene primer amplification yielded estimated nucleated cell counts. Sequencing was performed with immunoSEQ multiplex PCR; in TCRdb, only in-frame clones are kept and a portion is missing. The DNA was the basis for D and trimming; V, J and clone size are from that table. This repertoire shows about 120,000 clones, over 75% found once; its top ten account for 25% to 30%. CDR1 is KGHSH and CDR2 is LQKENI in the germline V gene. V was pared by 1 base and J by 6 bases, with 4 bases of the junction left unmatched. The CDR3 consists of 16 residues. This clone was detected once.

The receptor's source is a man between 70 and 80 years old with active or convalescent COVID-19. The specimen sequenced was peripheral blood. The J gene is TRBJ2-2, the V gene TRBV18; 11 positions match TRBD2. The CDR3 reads CASSPRSLAGAGELFF. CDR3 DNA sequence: TGTGCCAGCTCACCACGTTCACTAGCGGGAGCCGGGGAGCTGTTTTTT.